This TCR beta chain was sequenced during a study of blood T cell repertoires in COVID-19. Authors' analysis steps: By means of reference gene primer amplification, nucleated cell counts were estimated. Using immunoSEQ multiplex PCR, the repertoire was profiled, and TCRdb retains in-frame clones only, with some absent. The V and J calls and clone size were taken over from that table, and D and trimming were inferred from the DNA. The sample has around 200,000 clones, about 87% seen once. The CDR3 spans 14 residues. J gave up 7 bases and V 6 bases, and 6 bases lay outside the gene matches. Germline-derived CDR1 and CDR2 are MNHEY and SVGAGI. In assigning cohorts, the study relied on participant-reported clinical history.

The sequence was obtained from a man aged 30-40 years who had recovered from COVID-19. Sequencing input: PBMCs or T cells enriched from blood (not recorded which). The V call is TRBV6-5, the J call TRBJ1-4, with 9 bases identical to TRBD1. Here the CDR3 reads CASSETGGREKLFF. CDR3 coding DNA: TGTGCCAGCAGCGAGACAGGGGGACGTGAAAAACTGTTTTTT.